Listed below are T cell receptor beta chains from one sample, sequenced in a study of response to subunit inactivated influenza vaccine. TCRdb used MiXCR to reprocess the RT-PCR reads, holding one entry per CDR3 protein. The repertoire holds 500,000 to 550,000 distinct CDR3 sequences, 6.5% to 8% seen once, with about an eighth in the top ten. The input for sequencing was PBMCs from blood, taken roughly 24 months after vaccination. The source is a man aged 50-75 years who received an inactivated influenza vaccine. The CDR3 runs from the conserved cysteine through the conserved F or W. D genes are given only for firm matches. Not every row has a clone size; where given, it reads once, few, many or a size class.

D: NA
J: TRBJ2-1
V: TRBV28
size: NA
DNA: TGTGCCAGCACCGCCGGGGGGCATGGGTTCTGGAATGGGCAGTTCTTC
CDR3: CASTAGGHGFWNGQFF

D: TRBD2
J: TRBJ2-3
V: TRBV6-1
size: few
DNA: TGTGCCAGCACCGGGACTAGCGGGAGGTCAGAACCAGATACGCAGTATTTT
CDR3: CASTGTSGRSEPDTQYF

D: TRBD1
J: TRBJ2-7
V: TRBV12-3/TRBV12-4
size: NA
DNA: TGTGCCAGCAGTTTACTGTCAGGGGGCTCCTACGAGCAGTACTTC
CDR3: CASSLLSGGSYEQYF

D: TRBD1
J: TRBJ2-1
V: TRBV5-1
size: many
DNA: TGCGCCAGCAGCTCGCAAACCGACCCGGGACAGGCTGATCAGTTCTTC
CDR3: CASSSQTDPGQADQFF

D: TRBD2
J: TRBJ2-7
V: TRBV10-3
size: few
DNA: TGTGCCATCAGTCTGGGGAGGGACGAGCAGTACTTC
CDR3: CAISLGRDEQYF

D: TRBD1
J: TRBJ1-2
V: TRBV7-8
size: NA
DNA: TGTGCCAGCAGCCCCACCGGGACAGTAGGCTATGGCTACACCTTC
CDR3: CASSPTGTVGYGYTF

D: NA
J: TRBJ1-2
V: TRBV14
size: few
DNA: TGTGCCAGCAGCCGGGGAGAGGGCTCCTATGGCTACACCTTC
CDR3: CASSRGEGSYGYTF

D: NA
J: TRBJ2-5
V: TRBV5-6
size: NA
DNA: TGTGCCAGCAGCTTCCGGGGAGGGGGGCCGGAGACCCAGTACTTC
CDR3: CASSFRGGGPETQYF

D: NA
J: TRBJ1-2
V: TRBV6-5
size: NA
DNA: TGTGCCACCGACCAGGGGAATGGCTACACCTTC
CDR3: CATDQGNGYTF

D: NA
J: TRBJ2-5
V: TRBV6-5
size: few
DNA: TGTGCCAGCAGTTACGGGGGGTCGGAGACCCAGTACTTC
CDR3: CASSYGGSETQYF

D: TRBD2
J: TRBJ2-3
V: TRBV7-9
size: NA
DNA: TGTGCCAGCAGCTACCCGGGACTAGCGGGCACAGATACGCAGTATTTT
CDR3: CASSYPGLAGTDTQYF

D: NA
J: TRBJ1-6
V: TRBV12-3/TRBV12-4
size: NA
DNA: TGTGCCAGCAGCGCACGGCTGGTGCAGGGATTTAATTCACCCCTCCACTTT
CDR3: CASSARLVQGFNSPLHF

D: TRBD1
J: TRBJ2-3
V: TRBV29-1
size: NA
DNA: TGCAGCGTTAGCCGCGGACAGGGCGGGGCAGATACGCAGTATTTT
CDR3: CSVSRGQGGADTQYF

D: TRBD1
J: TRBJ2-3
V: TRBV20-1
size: few
DNA: TGCAGTGCTAAGGGGGACAGGGGATTCACAGATACGCAGTATTTT
CDR3: CSAKGDRGFTDTQYF

D: NA
J: TRBJ2-1
V: TRBV5-1
size: NA
DNA: TGCGCCAGCAGCTTGGTAGGCAGGTTTGGCAATGAGCAGTTCTTC
CDR3: CASSLVGRFGNEQFF

D: NA
J: TRBJ2-1
V: TRBV24-1
size: many
DNA: TGTGCCACCAGTGATCCCGGGACACACACCTACAATGAGCAGTTCTTC
CDR3: CATSDPGTHTYNEQFF

D: TRBD2
J: TRBJ2-2
V: TRBV11-3
size: NA
DNA: TGTGCCAGCAGCCGCCGGGCGGGGGCGAACACCGGGGAGCTGTTTTTT
CDR3: CASSRRAGANTGELFF

D: NA
J: TRBJ2-2
V: TRBV5-5
size: NA
DNA: TGTGCCAGCACCGTCGTCACCGGGGAGCTGTTTTTT
CDR3: CASTVVTGELFF

D: NA
J: TRBJ1-2
V: TRBV12-3/TRBV12-4
size: NA
DNA: TGTGCCAGCAGTTTGGGGGGACGTGGCTACACCTTC
CDR3: CASSLGGRGYTF

D: NA
J: TRBJ2-2
V: TRBV10-3
size: many
DNA: TGTGCCATCAGTGACCCGCCCGGGGGCACCGGGGAGCTGTTTTTT
CDR3: CAISDPPGGTGELFF

D: NA
J: TRBJ2-3
V: TRBV7-9
size: NA
DNA: TGTGCCAGCAGCTTCGTTGGAGATACGCAGTATTTT
CDR3: CASSFVGDTQYF

D: TRBD2
J: TRBJ2-3
V: TRBV5-6
size: few
DNA: TGTGCCAGCAGCGTCCCCTTGGGACTAGCCCAGGATACGCAGTATTTT
CDR3: CASSVPLGLAQDTQYF

D: NA
J: TRBJ2-7
V: TRBV20-1
size: few
DNA: TGCAGTGCCCCGGACACCACCTACGAGCAGTACTTC
CDR3: CSAPDTTYEQYF

D: NA
J: TRBJ1-5
V: TRBV6-2/TRBV6-3
size: NA
DNA: TGTGCCAGCAAAATCGGGACGGCCGATAGCAATCAGCCCCAGCATTTT
CDR3: CASKIGTADSNQPQHF

D: TRBD1
J: TRBJ1-1
V: TRBV10-2
size: NA
DNA: TGCGCCAGCAGTGAGCGACAGGGGATCATGAACACTGAAGCTTTCTTT
CDR3: CASSERQGIMNTEAFF

D: NA
J: TRBJ2-5
V: TRBV29-1
size: NA
DNA: TGCAGCGTGCGCAAGGCGTCGCGGGTTGAGACCCAGTACTTC
CDR3: CSVRKASRVETQYF

D: NA
J: TRBJ2-1
V: TRBV6-2/TRBV6-3
size: NA
DNA: TGTGCCAGCAGAAACTCCGTTACAGGGTCGAAGCAGTTCTTC
CDR3: CASRNSVTGSKQFF

D: NA
J: TRBJ2-3
V: TRBV7-2
size: NA
DNA: TGTGCCAGCAGCTTATGGGGGGGGCCGGGGACAGTTACGCAGTATTTT
CDR3: CASSLWGGPGTVTQYF

D: TRBD2
J: TRBJ2-7
V: TRBV5-1
size: many
DNA: TGCGCCAGCAGCTTGGTCGCGGGAGAGGGCTACGAGCAGTACTTC
CDR3: CASSLVAGEGYEQYF

D: NA
J: TRBJ2-4
V: TRBV25-1
size: NA
DNA: TGTGCCAGTAGTGTTCAGGGTGGTCCCAAAAACATTCAGTACTTC
CDR3: CASSVQGGPKNIQYF

D: NA
J: TRBJ2-2
V: TRBV7-3
size: few
DNA: TGTGCCAGCAGCCCCGCGCCAGCCGGGGAGCTGTTTTTT
CDR3: CASSPAPAGELFF

D: NA
J: TRBJ1-1
V: TRBV4-2
size: few
DNA: TGTGCCAGCAGCCGCGGACACGTGAACACTGAAGCTTTCTTT
CDR3: CASSRGHVNTEAFF

D: TRBD1
J: TRBJ2-2
V: TRBV7-9
size: many
DNA: TGTGCCAGCAGCTTATTGTTAGGGGGCGTCACCGGGGAGCTGTTTTTT
CDR3: CASSLLLGGVTGELFF

D: NA
J: TRBJ2-6
V: TRBV27
size: many
DNA: TGTGCCAGCAGTCCCCGGCAATCTGGGGCCAACGTCCTGACTTTC
CDR3: CASSPRQSGANVLTF

D: TRBD2
J: TRBJ2-1
V: TRBV14
size: NA
DNA: TGTGCCAGCAGCCAAACCGGGACTAGCGGGACCGATGAGCAGTTCTTC
CDR3: CASSQTGTSGTDEQFF

D: TRBD2
J: TRBJ2-5
V: TRBV20-1
size: few
DNA: TGCAGTGCTAGAGATGGGACTAGATCGGGGGAGACCCAGTACTTC
CDR3: CSARDGTRSGETQYF

D: TRBD1
J: TRBJ2-3
V: TRBV24-1
size: few
DNA: TGTGCCACCAGTCCCGGGACAGGGGTAAGGGCCACAGATACGCAGTATTTT
CDR3: CATSPGTGVRATDTQYF

D: NA
J: TRBJ2-5
V: TRBV4-2
size: NA
DNA: TGTGCCAGCAGCCAAGGACTGGGCAGGGTTGGAGAGACCCAGTACTTC
CDR3: CASSQGLGRVGETQYF

D: NA
J: TRBJ2-2
V: TRBV29-1
size: few
DNA: TGCAGCGTCCCCTCCTCCAACACCGGGGAGCTGTTTTTT
CDR3: CSVPSSNTGELFF

D: TRBD2
J: TRBJ2-3
V: TRBV4-2
size: many
DNA: TGTGCCAGCAGCCAAGGCGCTAGCGGGGGGGCCGGGACCCAAGGTTCAGGTACGCAGTATTTT
CDR3: CASSQGASGGAGTQGSGTQYF

D: NA
J: TRBJ2-1
V: TRBV19
size: many
DNA: TGTGCCAGTAGCCCCGTGGGGGCGCGCGATGAGCAGTTCTTC
CDR3: CASSPVGARDEQFF

D: NA
J: TRBJ2-1
V: TRBV3-1
size: few
DNA: TGTGCCAGCTCAGCGCCACACAATGAGCAGTTCTTC
CDR3: CASSAPHNEQFF

D: TRBD2
J: TRBJ2-5
V: TRBV7-9
size: few
DNA: TGTGCCATCAAAACGGGGGGAGATGGAGAGACCCAGTACTTC
CDR3: CAIKTGGDGETQYF

D: NA
J: TRBJ2-7
V: TRBV30
size: few
DNA: TGTGCCTGGAGTTTCGGCAGGGGAATCTACGAGCAGTACTTC
CDR3: CAWSFGRGIYEQYF

D: NA
J: TRBJ1-1
V: TRBV6-6
size: few
DNA: TGTGCCAGCAGGCCCTTGGGGACTGAAGCTTTCTTT
CDR3: CASRPLGTEAFF

D: NA
J: TRBJ1-1
V: TRBV6-6
size: many
DNA: TGTGCCAGCAGCAGGACAGCGAACACTGAAGCTTTCTTT
CDR3: CASSRTANTEAFF

D: TRBD1
J: TRBJ2-1
V: TRBV9
size: NA
DNA: TGTGCCAGCAGCGTAGGGCCCCGGGACAGGGGGCTCGATGAGCAGTTCTTC
CDR3: CASSVGPRDRGLDEQFF